Listed below are T cell receptor beta chains from one sample, sequenced in a study of blood T cell repertoires in COVID-19. The repertoire was sequenced with immunoSEQ multiplex PCR; TCRdb's copy has only in-frame clones and lacks some. The sample records about 75,000 clones, roughly 70% being singletons. What was sequenced was peripheral blood. All receptors derive from a human donor with acute or convalescent COVID-19. The donor label of this sample is uncertain. Each CDR3 is given with its conserved first and last residue. D genes are given only for firm matches. Size is stated for part of the rows, as once, few or many counts, or as a class when the clone is expanded.

j_gene	abundance	d_gene	v_gene	CDR3nt	CDR3aa
TRBJ2-1	NA	NA	TRBV6-2/TRBV6-3	TGTGCCAGCAGTTTCCAAGTCGGTGAGCAGTTCTTC	CASSFQVGEQFF
TRBJ2-5	few	NA	TRBV18	TGTGCCAGCTCCAAGGGGGTCCAAGAGACCCAGTACTTC	CASSKGVQETQYF
TRBJ2-3	few	TRBD2	TRBV12-5	TGTGCTAGTGGTCCGGGACTAGCTGCCGGAGATACGCAGTATTTT	CASGPGLAAGDTQYF
TRBJ2-6	once	NA	TRBV28	TGTGCCAGCAGTTTGGGGCCCTCTGGGGCCAACGTCCTGACTTTC	CASSLGPSGANVLTF
TRBJ2-4	few	TRBD1	TRBV3-1/TRBV3-2	TGTGCCAGCAGTTTACAGGGGGTCGAAAACATTCAGTACTTC	CASSLQGVENIQYF
TRBJ2-1	NA	NA	TRBV19	TGTGCCAGTAGTATGGAGGGATTAGGCAATGAGCAGTTCTTC	CASSMEGLGNEQFF
TRBJ2-3	NA	TRBD2	TRBV2	TGTGCCAGCAGTGGGTCTAGCGGGAGGGTACATACGCAGTATTTT	CASSGSSGRVHTQYF
TRBJ2-6	NA	NA	TRBV5-3	TGTGCCCCACGCTTGGCCGGGGGGCGGGGCGTCACATCTGGGGCCAACGTCCTGACTTTC	CAPRLAGGRGVTSGANVLTF
TRBJ1-1	NA	NA	TRBV7-2	TGTGCCAGCAGCTTAGTGGGGGGGCGCGCCACTGAAGCTTTCTTT	CASSLVGGRATEAFF
TRBJ1-4	NA	NA	TRBV27	TGTGCCAGCAGTTTAGCCAGGGGCAGTGAAAAACTGTTTTTT	CASSLARGSEKLFF
TRBJ2-3	NA	TRBD2	TRBV28	TGTGCCAGCAGAGCTAGCGGGGGGGCATCAGATACGCAGTATTTT	CASRASGGASDTQYF
TRBJ2-6	few	NA	TRBV7-2	TGTGCCAGCAGCGTTACTAGCTCTGGGGCCAACGTCCTGACTTTC	CASSVTSSGANVLTF
TRBJ2-4	NA	TRBD2	TRBV10-1	TGCGCCAGCAGTGACGGGACTAGCTGGAACATTCAGTACTTC	CASSDGTSWNIQYF
TRBJ1-2	once	TRBD1	TRBV18	TGTGCCAGCTCTACCTCTACCGGGACAGTCGCTAACTATGGCTACACCTTC	CASSTSTGTVANYGYTF
TRBJ2-5	NA	TRBD1	TRBV2	TGTGCCAGCAGTCAGGACAGGGTGGTAGAGACCCAGTACTTC	CASSQDRVVETQYF
TRBJ1-2	NA	TRBD1	TRBV23-1	TGCGCCAGCAGTCAATTGGAGACAGGGGGCCTGCTGAACTATGGCTACACCTTC	CASSQLETGGLLNYGYTF
TRBJ2-7	NA	TRBD1	TRBV30	TGTGCCTGGAGACGGGACAGTTCAACCTACGAGCAGTACTTC	CAWRRDSSTYEQYF
TRBJ2-3	NA	TRBD2	TRBV5-6	TGTGCCAGCAGCTTGGAGGCTAGCGGGGGGCAGGGGGATACGCAGTATTTT	CASSLEASGGQGDTQYF
TRBJ1-1	NA	TRBD1	TRBV5-4	TGTGCCAGCAGCCCGGCCGCGACAGGGGGCAGGAACACTGAAGCTTTCTTT	CASSPAATGGRNTEAFF
TRBJ2-1	NA	NA	TRBV4-2	TGTGCCAGCAGCCAAGATCAAGATAGCGAGCAGTTCTTC	CASSQDQDSEQFF
TRBJ2-7	few	TRBD1	TRBV7-9	TGTGCCAGCAGCGCCCAACAGGGGTCCTACGAGCAGTACTTC	CASSAQQGSYEQYF
TRBJ1-5	NA	NA	TRBV19	TGTGCCAGTAGTGGGGAGAGGGCCGAGGGGCCCCAGCATTTT	CASSGERAEGPQHF
TRBJ1-2	few	TRBD1	TRBV2	TGTGCCAGCTCCCCCCTTGGGGCAGGGGGCTATGGCTACACCTTC	CASSPLGAGGYGYTF
TRBJ2-7	NA	TRBD1	TRBV7-2	TGTGCCAGCAGCCTGGGGACAGGGGACAAGTACTTC	CASSLGTGDKYF
TRBJ2-1	NA	TRBD1	TRBV7-2	TGTGCCAGCAGCTTCGGACAGGGGCGGAAAGGCTCCTACAATGAGCAGTTCTTC	CASSFGQGRKGSYNEQFF
TRBJ1-6	NA	TRBD1	TRBV5-1	TGCGCCAGCAGCTTGGAGCGACAGGGGGGCAATTCACCCCTCCACTTT	CASSLERQGGNSPLHF
TRBJ1-6	NA	NA	TRBV27	TGTGCCAGCAGTTCCTCCCGCCAGGGCCATAATTCACCCCTCCACTTT	CASSSSRQGHNSPLHF
TRBJ1-1	NA	NA	TRBV6-6	TGTGCCAGCAGTTATGTTCGCGACACTGAAGCTTTCTTT	CASSYVRDTEAFF
TRBJ1-5	few	NA	TRBV18	TGTGCCAGCTCACTCAGCGATGGAGGGCCCCAGCATTTT	CASSLSDGGPQHF
TRBJ1-5	few	NA	TRBV28	TGTGCCAGCAGTATGGCGGGGTACGGGAATCAGCCCCAGCATTTT	CASSMAGYGNQPQHF
TRBJ2-1	once	TRBD2	TRBV4-1	TGCGCCAGCAGTCCTCTAGCGGACTCCTACAATGAGCAGTTCTTC	CASSPLADSYNEQFF
TRBJ1-1	once	NA	TRBV10-3	TGTGCCACCCGGACAGCCAGGGCTGAAGCTTTCTTT	CATRTARAEAFF
TRBJ2-5	NA	NA	TRBV7-6	TGTGCCAGCAGCTTAGGGTTACGGGGGAGCCAAGAGACCCAGTACTTC	CASSLGLRGSQETQYF
TRBJ2-3	once	NA	TRBV20-1	TGCAGTGCTAGCGAGGATACGCAGTATTTT	CSASEDTQYF
TRBJ1-2	few	TRBD1	TRBV6-5	TGTGCCAGCCTTCGGGACAGGGGGAGTGGCTACACCTTC	CASLRDRGSGYTF
TRBJ2-2	NA	NA	TRBV24-1	TGTGCCACCAGTGATTACGGGACACTTGGCGACACCGGGGAGCTGTTTTTT	CATSDYGTLGDTGELFF
TRBJ1-2	NA	NA	TRBV6-4	TGTGCCAGCACTCGACAGGACTACTATGGCTACACCTTC	CASTRQDYYGYTF
TRBJ2-2	NA	NA	TRBV12-5	TGTGCTAGTGGTTTGGGGCAGGGTGCCGGGGAGCTGTTTTTT	CASGLGQGAGELFF
TRBJ2-5	NA	NA	TRBV18	TGTGCCAGCTCACCATTTCAGAAAGAAGAGACCCAGTACTTC	CASSPFQKEETQYF